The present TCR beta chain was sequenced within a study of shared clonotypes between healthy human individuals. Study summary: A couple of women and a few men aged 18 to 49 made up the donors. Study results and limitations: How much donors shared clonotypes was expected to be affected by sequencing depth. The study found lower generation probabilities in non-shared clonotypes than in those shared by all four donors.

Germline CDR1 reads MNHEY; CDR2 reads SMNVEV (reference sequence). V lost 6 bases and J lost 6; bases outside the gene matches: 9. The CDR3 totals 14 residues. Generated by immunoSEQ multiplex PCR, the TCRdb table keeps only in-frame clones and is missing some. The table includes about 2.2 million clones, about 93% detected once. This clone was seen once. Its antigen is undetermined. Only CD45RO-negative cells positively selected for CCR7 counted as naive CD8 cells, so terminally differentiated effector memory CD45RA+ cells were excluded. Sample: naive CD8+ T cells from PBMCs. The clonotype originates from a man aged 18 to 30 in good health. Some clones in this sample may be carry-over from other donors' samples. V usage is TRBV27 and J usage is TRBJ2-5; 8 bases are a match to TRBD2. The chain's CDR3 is CASSSTAGVKTQYF. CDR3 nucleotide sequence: TGTGCCAGCAGCTCCACAGCGGGAGTAAAGACCCAGTACTTC.